Following are 29 T cell receptor beta chains from one sample sequenced in a study of cytomegalovirus exposure and HLA in healthy donors (dated by TCRdb to the late 2010s). Receptor libraries were prepared by the immunoSEQ multiplex PCR assay. The multiplex PCR relied on a mix of 60 forward primers for TCR Vbeta segments and 13 reverse primers for TCR Jbeta segments. TCRdb mirrors the immuneACCESS table, restricted to in-frame sequences. Some clones are absent from its copies; in checked studies, under half trace to an unresolved V gene, and the reason for the others is unknown. Counted in this sample were 150,000 to 200,000 clones; approximately 71% of them appeared once. The ten largest clones take up approximately 11% of the sample. Sequenced: PBMCs. These receptors all come from a young man in good health and CMV-seropositive.

The chain couples TRBV7-8 to TRBJ1-1, with D possibly TRBD1 on 5 matching bases. Germline CDR1 and CDR2: SGHVS and FQNEAQ. The CDR3 loop spans 14 amino acids. V was clipped by 4 bases and J by 3 bases, with 12 bases between them. The CDR3 sequence is CASSYENRYTEAFF. CDR3 DNA sequence: TGTGCCAGCAGCTATGAAAACAGGTACACTGAAGCTTTCTTT.

The chain combines TRBV5-5 with TRBJ1-4, with TRBD1 as a possible D gene (5 bases). Germline assignment: CDR1 SGHKS and CDR2 YYEKEE (reference sequence). V was cut by 6 bases and J by 2 bases, with 14 bases left in between. This CDR3 comprises 15 residues. The CDR3 region has the DNA TGTGCCAGCACCCGGCGTGGGGGGACTAATGAAAAACTGTTTTTT. Residues: CASTRRGGTNEKLFF.

The chain couples TRBV6-5 to TRBJ2-5; D might be TRBD1 (5 bases). TRBJ2-7 explains the end of the DNA better; the J call may be wrong. CDR1 and CDR2 from the germline V gene are MNHEY and SVGAGI. The CDR3 is 15 amino acids. The CDR3 DNA is TGTGCCAGCAGCCTCCTTGGGGCAGATTCCTACGAGCAGTACTTC. The encoded protein is CASSLLGADSYEQYF.

The CDR3 protein is CASSLAGVGAYGYTF. The DNA for the CDR3 is TGCGCCAGCAGCTTGGCCGGCGTGGGCGCCTATGGCTACACCTTC. The rearrangement links TRBV5-1 to TRBJ1-2; D remains unclear. With 0 bases removed from V and 4 bases from J, the gap between germline ends came to 13 bases. Germline V lookup: CDR1 SGHRS, CDR2 YFSETQ. The CDR3 loop spans 15 amino acids.

The chain has TRBV5-1 and TRBJ2-1; D is unclear. The CDR3 loop spans 16 amino acids. V shed 4 bases and J shed 4 bases, with 18 bases lying between them. CDR1 is SGHRS, CDR2 YFSETQ, per germline. CDR3 residues: CASSPIARSLYNEQFF. For the CDR3, the DNA is TGCGCCAGCAGCCCTATTGCCAGGTCTTTGTACAATGAGCAGTTCTTC.

This chain links TRBV27 with TRBJ2-4; 10 positions agree with TRBD2. J lost 1 base, V lost 5 bases, and 11 bases had no gene match. Germline lookup yields CDR1 MNHEY and CDR2 SMNVEV (reference sequence). CDR3 length: 18 amino acids. In nucleotides, the CDR3 is TGTGCCAGCAGTGGCTCTTCAGCGGGAGGGTTGGCCAAAAACATTCAGTACTTC. Encoded protein: CASSGSSAGGLAKNIQYF.

There are a few counts of this clone. Here the CDR3 DNA reads TGTGCCAGCAGTTACAGGGGGCGGACTGGGGCCAACGTCCTGACTTTC. Its translation is CASSYRGRTGANVLTF. This chain uses TRBV27 with TRBJ2-6; TRBD1 aligns across 9 bases. There are 16 residues in the CDR3. Per germline, CDR1 MNHEY and CDR2 SMNVEV (reference sequence). After removal of 4 bases from V and 2 bases from J, the junction contained 3 bases not matched to a gene.

The J gene is TRBJ1-2, the V gene TRBV6-5; maybe TRBD1 (5 bases). Trimming removed 6 bases from V and 4 bases from J, with 12 bases in between. The CDR3 is 13 residues long. CDR1 MNHEY and CDR2 SVGAGI come from the germline V gene. CDR3 residues: CASSPGYRYGYTF. The CDR3, as DNA: TGTGCCAGCAGCCCAGGGTACCGCTATGGCTACACCTTC.

The gene calls are TRBV28 and TRBJ2-3; TRBD2 matches at 9 bases. V gave up 4 bases and J gave up 2 bases; unmatched junction bases: 7. CDR1 MDHEN and CDR2 SYDVKM come from the germline V gene. The length of the CDR3 is 16 residues. CDR3 residues: CASSSVKREVTDTQYF. In DNA form, the CDR3 reads TGTGCCAGCAGTTCCGTTAAGCGGGAGGTCACAGATACGCAGTATTTT.

This clone showed up just a few times. This rearrangement joins TRBV23-1 to TRBJ2-7; maybe TRBD1 (5 bases). TRBV23-1 carries the ORF label, with uncertain function. V was clipped by 1 base and J by 4 bases, with 14 bases between them. The CDR3 totals 15 residues. CDR3 region: CASSQLGRVGYEQYF. CDR3 sequence (DNA): TGCGCCAGCAGTCAATTGGGCAGGGTGGGGTACGAGCAGTACTTC.

This clone occurred a few times. V gene TRBV28 combines with J gene TRBJ2-3; a weak D match, TRBD2 (5 bases). The V end was cut by 5 bases, the J end by 2 bases, with 11 bases between. CDR3 length: 14 amino acids. Germline loops: CDR1 MDHEN, CDR2 SYDVKM. For the CDR3, the DNA is TGTGCCAGCAGTGACGGACTGTACACAGATACGCAGTATTTT. Protein sequence: CASSDGLYTDTQYF.

This clone occurred once. The chain couples TRBV27 to TRBJ2-1, with 9 bases lining up with TRBD2. The CDR3 runs 16 residues. The V gene's germline CDR1 is MNHEY and CDR2 SMNVEV (reference sequence). V lost 6 bases, J lost 0 bases, and 6 bases stayed unmatched. The CDR3 protein is CASRTNSGSSYNEQFF. For the CDR3, the DNA is TGTGCCAGCAGGACTAATAGCGGGAGCTCCTACAATGAGCAGTTCTTC.

The genes are TRBV11-2 and TRBJ2-6; TRBD1 might be the D (5 bases). Trimming removed 5 bases from V and 4 bases from J, with 12 bases in between. Per the germline V gene, CDR1 is SGHAT and CDR2 is FQNNGV. The CDR3 covers 15 residues. The CDR3 region is CASSVGQAGANVLTF. CDR3 in DNA: TGTGCCAGCAGCGTCGGACAAGCAGGGGCCAACGTCCTGACTTTC.

This rearrangement joins TRBV25-1 to TRBJ2-1, with TRBD2 matching over 7 bases. The CDR3 loop spans 17 amino acids. V was pared by 1 base and J by 6 bases, with 12 bases of the junction left unmatched. Germline-derived CDR1 and CDR2 are MGHDK and SYGVNS. The CDR3 coding sequence is TGTGCCAGCAGTGAATGGATAGCGGGTGGTATTGGCAATGAGCAGTTCTTC. It translates to CASSEWIAGGIGNEQFF.

V and J are TRBV28 and TRBJ1-2, with D possibly TRBD1 on 5 matching bases. Trimming stripped 8 bases from V and 5 bases from J, with 12 bases between. This CDR3 spans 12 amino acids. Germline values: CDR1 MDHEN, CDR2 SYDVKM. The DNA for the CDR3 is TGTGCCAGCTCGACACAGGTGTATGGCTACACCTTC. Its translation is CASSTQVYGYTF.

The rearrangement links TRBV9 to TRBJ1-1; 7 bases are a match to TRBD1. Germline lookup yields CDR1 SGDLS and CDR2 YYNGEE. Germline trimming cut 3 bases from V and 1 base from J; bases unmatched to any gene: 3. This CDR3 comprises 14 residues. CDR3 loop: CASSEGARNTEAFF. The DNA for the CDR3 is TGTGCCAGCAGCGAGGGGGCTAGGAACACTGAAGCTTTCTTT. The full variable domain, with the rest looked up from reference TRBV9 and TRBJ1-1, is DSGVTQTPKHLITATGQRVTLRCSPRSGDLSVYWYQQSLDQGLQFLIQYYNGEERAKGNILERFSAQQFPDLHSELNLSSLELGDSALYFCASSEGARNTEAFFGQGTRLTVV.

The chain combines TRBV10-3 with TRBJ2-1; 14 nucleotides match TRBD2. The CDR3 has 17 residues. V lost 6 bases, J lost 5 bases, and 9 bases stayed unmatched. CDR1 and CDR2 (germline): ENHRY, SYGVKD. The CDR3 DNA reads TGTGCCATCAGGGATGGGACTAGCGGGAGAGATCACAATGAGCAGTTCTTC. As protein: CAIRDGTSGRDHNEQFF.

J is TRBJ2-3 and V is TRBV25-1, with 9 bases lining up with TRBD1. This CDR3 comprises 14 residues. Trimming cost V 9 bases and J 6 bases; bases outside gene matches: 10. Germline V gives CDR1 MGHDK, CDR2 SYGVNS. The CDR3 bases are TGTGCCAGTCGCCGGACAGGGGTGCTGGATACGCAGTATTTT. Residues: CASRRTGVLDTQYF.

The CDR3: CASTRTGASIAEAFF. The CDR3 region has the DNA TGTGCCAGCACGAGGACAGGGGCTAGTATCGCTGAAGCTTTCTTT. The rearrangement uses TRBV19 and TRBJ1-1; 9 bases line up with TRBD1. Germline assignment: CDR1 LNHDA and CDR2 SQIVND (reference sequence). Losses at the gene ends were 9 bases for V and 6 bases for J; bases not matched to a gene: 14. The CDR3 is 15 residues long.

The J gene is TRBJ2-2, the V gene TRBV10-2, with a weak D call TRBD2 (6 bases). There are 13 residues in the CDR3. Looked up from germline, CDR1 is WSHSY and CDR2 is SAAADI. Trimming pared 8 bases from V and 0 bases from J, leaving 7 bases between. The CDR3 coding sequence is TGCGCCAGCGGAGGGGCGAACACCGGGGAGCTGTTTTTT. Translation gives CASGGANTGELFF.

The CDR3 DNA reads TGTGCCAGCAGCTTGAACGGTAATTCCTACGAGCAGTACTTC. It specifies CASSLNGNSYEQYF. The genes are TRBV11-3 and TRBJ2-7; D unclear. The CDR3 loop spans 14 amino acids. In germline, CDR1 is SGHNT, CDR2 YENEEA. V was shortened by 3 bases and J by 1 base, with 10 bases between the two germline ends.

V and J are TRBV7-9 and TRBJ2-7; D perhaps matches TRBD1 (5 bases). The CDR3 runs to 15 residues. Between the trimmed V and J ends, which lost 1 base and 6 bases, there was a span of 16 bases. Germline loops: CDR1 SEHNR, CDR2 FQNEAQ (reference sequence). CDR3 coding DNA: TGTGCCAGCAGCTTAGGGGTCGGACAAACGGGCGAGCAGTACTTC. This translates into CASSLGVGQTGEQYF. The full variable domain, with the rest looked up from reference TRBV7-9 and TRBJ2-7, is DTGVSQNPRHKITKRGQNVTFRCDPISEHNRLYWYRQTLGQGPEFLTYFQNEAQLEKSRLLSDRFSAERPKGSFSTLEIQRTEQGDSAMYLCASSLGVGQTGEQYFGPGTRLTVT.

V is TRBV19 and J is TRBJ1-3; 7 bases align to TRBD1. Germline CDR1 reads LNHDA; CDR2 reads SQIVND (reference sequence). V was clipped by 8 bases and J by 0 bases; unmatched bases: 4. This CDR3 region has 14 residues. The CDR3 spells CASGRGSSGNTIYF. The CDR3 coding sequence is TGTGCCAGTGGCAGGGGGTCCTCTGGAAACACCATATATTTT.

The V gene is TRBV2, the J gene TRBJ2-7, with 7 bases aligning to TRBD1. The ends lost 5 bases at V and 12 bases at J; junction bases unmatched: 10. Germline V gene data show CDR1 as SNHLY and CDR2 as FYNNEI. The CDR3 is 12 amino acids. The CDR3 region has the DNA TGTGCCAGCAGTCCGGGACAGATCCCCGTGTACTTC. This sequence encodes CASSPGQIPVYF.

This clone was picked up one time. The rearrangement joins TRBV20-1 to TRBJ2-1, with D perhaps TRBD1 (5 bases). The CDR3 consists of 11 residues. Trimming cost V 5 bases and J 9 bases, with 11 bases left between them. From germline, CDR1 is DFQATT and CDR2 SNEGSKA (reference sequence). CDR3 sequence reads: CSASREFEQFF. The CDR3 DNA reads as TGCAGTGCTTCCAGGGAATTTGAGCAGTTCTTC.

This clone appeared a few times. This chain links TRBV5-1 with TRBJ2-3, with a weak D call TRBD1 (6 bases). In germline, CDR1 is SGHRS, CDR2 YFSETQ. CDR3 size: 14 residues. V lost 4 bases, J lost 2 bases, and 11 bases lay in between. The CDR3 loop reads CASSRTGTTDTQYF. In nucleotides, the CDR3 is TGCGCCAGCAGCCGCACAGGGACCACAGATACGCAGTATTTT.

The chain links TRBV4-1 to TRBJ1-1, with D perhaps TRBD1 (6 bases). Trimming took off 4 bases at V and 1 base at J, with 13 bases between the two ends. The germline gives CDR1 MGHRA, CDR2 YSYEKL. The CDR3 is made up of 15 amino acids. CDR3 DNA: TGCGCCAGCAGCCTAGGTGGGGGCAGGAACACTGAAGCTTTCTTT. Encoded protein: CASSLGGGRNTEAFF.

The chain recombines TRBV4-1 with TRBJ1-2, with a tentative D call TRBD1 (6 bases). This CDR3 contains 16 residues. Germline CDR1 reads MGHRA; CDR2 reads YSYEKL. The V end lost 0 bases, the J end lost 5 bases, and 16 bases lay between the germline ends. CDR3 sequence (DNA): TGCGCCAGCAGCCAAGATTGGGGCAGGGGACGGTATGGCTACACCTTC. Translation: CASSQDWGRGRYGYTF.

This rearrangement joins TRBV5-4 to TRBJ2-4, with TRBD1 identical over 7 bases. CDR1 is SGHNT and CDR2 is YYREEE in the germline V gene (reference sequence). The CDR3 runs to 16 residues. Losses at the gene ends were 4 bases for V and 0 bases for J; bases not matched to a gene: 7. This CDR3 is CASSPGTDQAKNIQYF. The CDR3 DNA reads as TGTGCCAGCAGCCCCGGGACAGATCAAGCCAAAAACATTCAGTACTTC. The full variable domain, its missing parts supplied by reference TRBV5-4 and TRBJ2-4, is ETGVTQSPTHLIKTRGQQVTLRCSSQSGHNTVSWYQQALGQGPQFIFQYYREEENGRGNFPPRFSGLQFPNYSSELNVNALELDDSALYLCASSPGTDQAKNIQYFGAGTRLSVL.